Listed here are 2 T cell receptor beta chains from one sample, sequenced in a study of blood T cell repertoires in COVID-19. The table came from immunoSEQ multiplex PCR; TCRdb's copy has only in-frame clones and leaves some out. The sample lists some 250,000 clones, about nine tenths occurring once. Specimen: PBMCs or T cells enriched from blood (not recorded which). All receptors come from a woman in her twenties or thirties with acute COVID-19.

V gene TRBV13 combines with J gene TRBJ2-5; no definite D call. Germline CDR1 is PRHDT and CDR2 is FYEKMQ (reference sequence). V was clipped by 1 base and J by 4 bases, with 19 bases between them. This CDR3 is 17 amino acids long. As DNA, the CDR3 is TGTGCCAGCAGCTTAGTCTTTACCTTGGGCCGTATAGAGACCCAGTACTTC. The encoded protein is CASSLVFTLGRIETQYF.

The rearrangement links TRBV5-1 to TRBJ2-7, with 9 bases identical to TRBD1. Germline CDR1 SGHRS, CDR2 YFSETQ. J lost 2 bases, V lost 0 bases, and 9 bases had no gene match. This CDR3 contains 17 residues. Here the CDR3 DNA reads TGCGCCAGCAGCTTGGTCCCGCTCAGACAGGGGGCCTACGAGCAGTACTTC. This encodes CASSLVPLRQGAYEQYF.